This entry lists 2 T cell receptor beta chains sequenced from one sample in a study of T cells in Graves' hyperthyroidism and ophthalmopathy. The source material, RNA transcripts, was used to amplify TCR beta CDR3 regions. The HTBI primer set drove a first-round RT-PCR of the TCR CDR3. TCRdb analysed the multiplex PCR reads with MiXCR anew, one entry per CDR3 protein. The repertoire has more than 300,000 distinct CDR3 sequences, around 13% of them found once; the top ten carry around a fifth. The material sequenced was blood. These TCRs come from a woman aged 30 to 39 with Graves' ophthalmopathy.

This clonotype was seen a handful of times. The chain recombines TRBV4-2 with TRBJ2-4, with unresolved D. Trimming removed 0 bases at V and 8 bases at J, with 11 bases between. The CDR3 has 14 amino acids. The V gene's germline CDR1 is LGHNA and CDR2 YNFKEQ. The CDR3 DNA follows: TGTGCCAGCAGCCAAGAGCAGCATGGGGACATTCAGTACTTC. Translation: CASSQEQHGDIQYF.

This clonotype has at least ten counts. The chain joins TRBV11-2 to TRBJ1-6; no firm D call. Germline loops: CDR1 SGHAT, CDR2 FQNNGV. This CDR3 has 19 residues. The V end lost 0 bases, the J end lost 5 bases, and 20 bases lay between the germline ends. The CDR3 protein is CASSLDFTEGSLNNSPLHF. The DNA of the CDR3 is TGTGCCAGCAGCTTAGATTTCACCGAGGGCTCACTCAATAATTCACCCCTCCACTTT.